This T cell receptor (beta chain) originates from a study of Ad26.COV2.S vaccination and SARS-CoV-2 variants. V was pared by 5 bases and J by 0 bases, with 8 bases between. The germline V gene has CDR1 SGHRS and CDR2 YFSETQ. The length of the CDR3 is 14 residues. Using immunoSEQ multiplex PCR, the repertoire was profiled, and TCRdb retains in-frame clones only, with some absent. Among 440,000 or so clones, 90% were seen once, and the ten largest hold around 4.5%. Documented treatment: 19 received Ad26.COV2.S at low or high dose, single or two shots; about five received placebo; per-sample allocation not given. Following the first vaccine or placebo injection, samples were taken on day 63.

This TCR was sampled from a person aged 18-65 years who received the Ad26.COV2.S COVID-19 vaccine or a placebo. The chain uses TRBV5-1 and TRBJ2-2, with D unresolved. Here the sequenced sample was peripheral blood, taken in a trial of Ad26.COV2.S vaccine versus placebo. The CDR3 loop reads CASRVETNTGELFF. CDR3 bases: TGCGCCAGCAGGGTAGAAACGAACACCGGGGAGCTGTTTTTT.